These 26 T cell receptor beta chains came from one sample sequenced in a study of cytomegalovirus exposure and HLA in healthy donors (dated by TCRdb to 2016 to 2017). Library generation was performed with the immunoSEQ multiplex PCR assay. A mixture of 60 forward primers for TCR Vbeta segments and 13 reverse primers for TCR Jbeta segments was used in the multiplex PCR. Sourced from immuneACCESS, this table was stored by TCRdb with only in-frame sequences that have V and J called. A share of the clones is absent; for the studies checked, an unresolved V gene accounts for under half, and the remainder has no known explanation. This sample is represented by about 150,000 clones; roughly 77% of them were singletons. The ten largest clones add up to roughly 12% of the sample. The sequencing sample was made of PBMCs. Receptors were obtained from a man aged 18 to 35 in good health and CMV-seropositive.

V gene TRBV7-2 combines with J gene TRBJ2-7; 10 bases fit TRBD2. The germline V gene has CDR1 SGHTA and CDR2 FQGNSA. The CDR3 is 16 residues long. V was clipped by 1 base and J by 4 bases; unmatched bases: 7. CDR3 in DNA: TGTGCCAGCAGCTTAGGCCCTAGCGGGAGCCTTTACGAGCAGTACTTC. The encoded protein is CASSLGPSGSLYEQYF.

The rearrangement joins TRBV6-1 to TRBJ1-5, with a possible D match to TRBD1 (6 bases). The CDR3 sequence is 16 residues long. CDR1 is MNHNS and CDR2 is SASEGT in the germline V gene. Trimming took 4 bases from V and 2 from J, leaving 15 bases between them. This CDR3 is CASSANRDLRNQPQHF. The CDR3 region has the DNA TGTGCCAGCAGTGCTAACAGGGATCTTCGCAATCAGCCCCAGCATTTT.

The chain joins TRBV7-3 to TRBJ2-2; D is undetermined. V was clipped by 2 bases and J by 5 bases, with 9 bases between them. Germline lookup yields CDR1 SGHTA and CDR2 FQGTGA. The CDR3 runs to 14 residues. CDR3 loop: CASSLVHATGELFF. In DNA form, the CDR3 reads TGTGCCAGCAGCTTAGTACACGCTACCGGGGAGCTGTTTTTT.

The chain uses TRBV30 and TRBJ1-2; 7 nucleotides line up with TRBD1. Germline V lookup: CDR1 GTSNPN, CDR2 SVGIG (reference sequence). V was clipped by 3 bases and J by 0 bases; unmatched bases: 7. The CDR3 totals 15 residues. CDR3: CAWSVTGLANYGYTF. The CDR3 DNA sequence: TGTGCCTGGAGCGTGACAGGGTTAGCTAACTATGGCTACACCTTC.

The genes are TRBV12-5 and TRBJ2-1; D unresolved. Trimming took off 3 bases at V and 3 bases at J, with 12 bases between the two ends. Germline assignment: CDR1 LGHNT and CDR2 FRNRAP. CDR3 length: 15 amino acids. The CDR3 region is CASGFHGGFYNEQFF. CDR3 nucleotides: TGTGCTAGTGGTTTCCACGGCGGATTCTACAATGAGCAGTTCTTC.

The V call is TRBV6-5, the J call TRBJ2-1; perhaps TRBD1 as D (5 bases). The length of the CDR3 is 13 residues. In germline, CDR1 is MNHEY, CDR2 SVGAGI. The germline V and J ends were trimmed by 6 bases and 4 bases, with 10 bases remaining between them. In DNA form, the CDR3 reads TGTGCCAGCAGCCGCGACAGATACAATGAGCAGTTCTTC. Amino acid sequence: CASSRDRYNEQFF.

V is TRBV7-9 and J is TRBJ2-1; D is perhaps TRBD2 (6 bases). V was pared by 6 bases and J by 10 bases, with 22 bases between. CDR1 and CDR2 from the germline V gene are SEHNR and FQNEAQ (reference sequence). The CDR3 length is 15 residues. The CDR3 DNA reads TGTGCCAGCAGTTCCAGACTAGAAGCGTCTGGGGAGCAGTTCTTC. This translates into CASSSRLEASGEQFF.

The gene calls are TRBV27 and TRBJ2-7; unclear D gene. The V end was cut by 0 bases, the J end by 5 bases, with 8 bases between. CDR1 and CDR2 from the germline V gene are MNHEY and SMNVEV (reference sequence). The CDR3 is 13 residues long. In DNA form, the CDR3 reads TGTGCCAGCAGTTTATCCAGGAACAACGAGCAGTACTTC. Translation gives CASSLSRNNEQYF.

This clone is a singleton in its sample. The conserved final phenylalanine or tryptophan is absent from the CDR3, which likely points to a read error. The V and J genes are TRBV10-2 and TRBJ2-7; 8 nucleotides match TRBD1. Losses at the gene ends were 4 bases for V and 2 bases for J; bases not matched to a gene: 7. CDR1 WSHSY and CDR2 SAAADI come from the germline V gene. This CDR3 spans 15 amino acids. CDR3 nucleotides: TGCGCCAGCAGTGGAACCGGGACAGGAACCTACGAGCAGTACCTC. This encodes CASSGTGTGTYEQYL.

The rearrangement links TRBV11-3 to TRBJ2-3; tentatively, D is TRBD2 (5 bases). The CDR3 is 14 amino acids. The V end lost 1 base, the J end lost 6 bases, and 11 bases lay between the germline ends. From germline, CDR1 is SGHNT and CDR2 YENEEA. In nucleotides, the CDR3 is TGTGCCAGCAGCTTAGTTAGCTCGGGGGATACGCAGTATTTT. Amino acid sequence: CASSLVSSGDTQYF.

This clone was detected once. The V gene is TRBV7-6, the J gene TRBJ2-1; D call uncertain. Germline CDR1 is SGHVS and CDR2 is FNYEAQ. V lost 4 bases and J lost 7, with 23 bases in between. The CDR3 covers 17 residues. Here the CDR3 reads CASSSGLSAQIVNEQFF. DNA for the CDR3: TGTGCCAGCAGCTCAGGTCTTTCAGCACAAATTGTGAATGAGCAGTTCTTC. Full variable domain (missing parts from reference TRBV7-6 and TRBJ2-1): GAGVSQSPRYKVTKRGQDVALRCDPISGHVSLYWYRQALGQGPEFLTYFNYEAQQDKSGLPNDRFSAERPEGSISTLTIQRTEQRDSAMYRCASSSGLSAQIVNEQFFGPGTRLTVL.

The chain recombines TRBV27 with TRBJ1-1; the D gene is possibly TRBD1 (5 bases). Trimming cost V 3 bases and J 8 bases, with 13 bases left between them. The V gene's germline CDR1 is MNHEY and CDR2 SMNVEV (reference sequence). The CDR3 runs 13 residues. CDR3 coding DNA: TGTGCCAGCAGTTTGCAGGGAGGTCTGGAAGCTTTCTTT. This sequence encodes CASSLQGGLEAFF.

The chain links TRBV6-1 to TRBJ2-3; 8 nucleotides match TRBD1. Germline-derived CDR1 and CDR2 are MNHNS and SASEGT. The CDR3 totals 14 residues. The J segment lost 3 bases and the V segment lost 7 bases, leaving 6 bases of the junction unmatched. This CDR3 is CASNPGQETDTQYF. DNA for the CDR3: TGTGCCAGCAATCCGGGACAGGAAACAGATACGCAGTATTTT.

This chain uses TRBV28 with TRBJ2-7, with TRBD1 matching over 7 bases. The CDR3 totals 14 residues. CDR1 and CDR2 from the germline V gene are MDHEN and SYDVKM. Unmatched junction bases numbered 7, after V lost 6 bases and J lost 2 bases. CDR3 protein: CASSERTGTYEQYF. DNA of the CDR3: TGTGCCAGCAGCGAAAGGACAGGTACCTACGAGCAGTACTTC.

This clone was detected a few times. The chain joins TRBV6-1 to TRBJ2-7; a possible D gene is TRBD2 (5 bases). CDR1 and CDR2 (germline): MNHNS, SASEGT. Trimming cost V 4 bases and J 0 bases, with 16 bases left between them. CDR3 length equals 16 residues. This CDR3 is CASSVGNYRSSYEQYF. CDR3 nucleotides: TGTGCCAGCAGTGTCGGGAACTATAGGAGCTCCTACGAGCAGTACTTC.

The chain uses TRBV28 and TRBJ1-1; TRBD1 is a possible D gene (6 bases). Germline V CDR1 and CDR2: MDHEN, SYDVKM. CDR3 length equals 15 residues. The V gene lost 6 bases and the J gene lost 4 bases, with 18 bases spanning the gap. The CDR3 DNA is TGTGCCAGCAGCTCAGGGGACGGATGGGTCACTGAAGCTTTCTTT. It codes for CASSSGDGWVTEAFF.

The V and J genes are TRBV27 and TRBJ2-2, with a tentative D call TRBD2 (5 bases). The V end was cut by 9 bases, the J end by 3 bases, with 14 bases between. CDR1 and CDR2 from the germline V gene are MNHEY and SMNVEV (reference sequence). This CDR3 has 14 amino acids. The CDR3 sequence is CASMMSGYTGELFF. The CDR3, as DNA: TGTGCCAGTATGATGTCGGGGTACACCGGGGAGCTGTTTTTT.

The rearrangement links TRBV25-1 to TRBJ1-2; TRBD1 matches 7 bases. Germline V lookup: CDR1 MGHDK, CDR2 SYGVNS. V lost 9 bases to trimming and J lost 8 bases; unmatched junction nucleotides: 6. The CDR3 is 11 amino acids. The CDR3 region has the DNA TGTGCCAGTGGGACAGTCACGGGCTACACCTTC. This sequence encodes CASGTVTGYTF.

This rearrangement joins TRBV13 to TRBJ2-7; TRBD2 aligns across 11 bases. This CDR3 contains 21 residues. The germline V gene has CDR1 PRHDT and CDR2 FYEKMQ (reference sequence). J gave up 4 bases and V 7 bases, and 27 bases lay outside the gene matches. CDR3 nucleotides: TGTGCCAGCACCAGGATCGCCCACGGACTAGCGGGTGATAGTCACGGATACGAGCAGTACTTC. Its translation: CASTRIAHGLAGDSHGYEQYF.

The rearrangement links TRBV7-2 to TRBJ1-5, with TRBD1 identical over 9 bases. Germline CDR1 reads SGHTA; CDR2 reads FQGNSA. The CDR3 sequence is 15 residues long. V lost 1 base and J lost 7; bases outside the gene matches: 5. Written as DNA, the CDR3 is TGTGCCAGCAGCTTAGACAGGGGGCGGGAGCAGCCCCAGCATTTT. As protein: CASSLDRGREQPQHF. Full variable domain (rest looked up from reference TRBV7-2 and TRBJ1-5): GAGVSQSPSNKVTEKGKDVELRCDPISGHTALYWYRQSLGQGLEFLIYFQGNSAPDKSGLPSDRFSAERTGGSVSTLTIQRTQQEDSAVYLCASSLDRGREQPQHFGDGTRLSIL.

The sample holds a few counts of this clone. Germline is not matched at one junction end, which may reflect a read error. The chain links TRBV5-6 to TRBJ2-7; 10 bases match TRBD2. The CDR3 loop spans 15 amino acids. Germline V gene data show CDR1 as SGHDT and CDR2 as YYEEEE. The CDR3 DNA reads TGTGCCAGCAGTTATTATCCGGCTAGCGGGAGAGCCCCGGACTTC. It encodes CASSYYPASGRAPDF.

The gene calls are TRBV4-1 and TRBJ2-1, with unresolved D. The CDR3 sequence is 15 residues long. Germline V gene sequence: CDR1 MGHRA, CDR2 YSYEKL. Trimming removed 1 base at V and 6 bases at J, with 13 bases between. CDR3 region: CASSQASGLPNEQFF. CDR3 nucleotide sequence: TGCGCCAGCAGCCAAGCGTCCGGTCTCCCCAATGAGCAGTTCTTC.

The chain is built from TRBV2 and TRBJ1-4; D gene unclear. Germline CDR1 is SNHLY and CDR2 is FYNNEI. The CDR3 contains 14 residues. Trimming took 4 bases from V and 5 from J, leaving 11 bases between them. The CDR3 bases are TGTGCCAGCAGTGGAGGGATGGGCAATGAAAAACTGTTTTTT. It codes for CASSGGMGNEKLFF.

CDR3 DNA: TGTGCCAGCAGCTTACCCGGAGAGAACACTGAAGCTTTCTTT. Its protein is CASSLPGENTEAFF. The V call is TRBV11-1, the J call TRBJ1-1; D gene uncertain. Between the trimmed V and J ends, which lost 2 bases and 1 base, there was a span of 8 bases. The germline V gene has CDR1 SGHAT and CDR2 FQDESV (reference sequence). The length of the CDR3 is 14 residues.

V gene TRBV28 combines with J gene TRBJ1-2; a weak D match, TRBD1 (6 bases). V lost 5 bases to trimming and J lost 7 bases, with 14 bases between them. The germline V gene encodes CDR1 MDHEN and CDR2 SYDVKM. This CDR3 is 13 amino acids long. Written as DNA, the CDR3 is TGTGCCAGCAGTGCCCGGACAGAGCGTGGCTACACCTTC. Translating it yields CASSARTERGYTF.

This chain uses TRBV6-1 with TRBJ2-2; 11 bases are shared with TRBD1. Germline assignment: CDR1 MNHNS and CDR2 SASEGT. The junction had 15 bases not matched to a gene; V was cut back by 4 bases and J by 14 bases. The length of the CDR3 is 16 residues. This CDR3 reads CASSVIGTGGYGGLFF. DNA of the CDR3: TGTGCCAGCAGTGTCATAGGGACAGGGGGATACGGTGGTCTGTTTTTT.